These 24 T cell receptor beta chains were sequenced from one sample in a study of blood T cells in healthy people across ages. Sample-barcoded 5' priming and a J-beta primer mix drove a second PCR of about 7 to 11 cycles. TCRdb re-derived calls from the 5' RACE reads in MiXCR, one entry per CDR3 protein. The sample has 650,000 to 1,000,000 distinct CDR3 sequences; around half are singletons. The specimen was blood. These receptors all come from a man older than 75 in good health.

The gene calls are TRBV10-3 and TRBJ2-3; 7 nucleotides align to TRBD1. The V segment lost 8 bases and the J segment 5 bases; nucleotides outside the gene matches: 1. This CDR3 is 11 amino acids long. CDR1 is ENHRY, CDR2 SYGVKD, per germline. Here the CDR3 reads CAIAGGDTQYF. In DNA, the CDR3 is TGTGCCATCGCAGGGGGAGATACGCAGTATTTT.

Of note for this clonotype: This may be a read error: a much more frequent sequence differs by one nucleotide. V is TRBV29-1 and J is TRBJ2-3; 9 positions agree with TRBD1. The CDR3 has 14 residues. Germline V gives CDR1 SQVTM, CDR2 ANQGSEA. The CDR3 nucleotides read TGCAGCGCCTTGACAGGGGGAGCCGCAGATGCGCAGTATTTT. Amino acids: CSALTGGAADAQYF.

This clonotype appeared once. This chain connects TRBV7-2 to TRBJ2-7; TRBD2 matches at 11 bases. CDR3 length: 15 amino acids. Germline assignment: CDR1 SGHTA and CDR2 FQGNSA. J lost 11 bases, V lost 1 base, and 10 bases had no gene match. DNA for the CDR3: TGTGCCAGCAGCTTAGTACTAGCGGGAGCTAGCGTGGAGTACTTC. It yields the protein CASSLVLAGASVEYF.

The chain recombines TRBV9 with TRBJ2-5, with D unresolved. Trimming stripped 0 bases from V and 5 bases from J, with 11 bases between. Germline V gene lookup returns CDR1 SGDLS and CDR2 YYNGEE. CDR3 length: 14 residues. CDR3 loop: CASSVEGNYETQYF. DNA for the CDR3: TGTGCCAGCAGCGTAGAAGGGAACTACGAGACCCAGTACTTC.

CDR3 region: CASSYTGGGLYF. As DNA, the CDR3 is TGTGCCAGCAGTTATACAGGGGGCGGGTTGTACTTC. This chain links TRBV27 with TRBJ2-5; TRBD1 matches at 9 bases. J gave up 13 bases and V 4 bases, and 7 bases lay outside the gene matches. Germline assignment: CDR1 MNHEY and CDR2 SMNVEV (reference sequence). CDR3 length: 12 residues.

This clonotype was picked up one time. A much larger clone lies a single base off, so this may be a read error. V is TRBV20-1 and J is TRBJ2-3; D is tentatively TRBD1 or TRBD2 (5 bases each). The CDR3 has 15 amino acids. Germline V gene sequence: CDR1 DFQATT, CDR2 SNEGSKA (reference sequence). The DNA for the CDR3 is TGCAGTGCTAGTCCCGACGGGGAAGGGGCAGAGACGCAGTATTTT. Translation: CSASPDGEGAETQYF.

The chain combines TRBV24-1 with TRBJ2-1; 10 nucleotides agree with TRBD1. This CDR3 region has 15 residues. The V segment lost 3 bases and the J segment 13 bases; nucleotides outside the gene matches: 11. CDR1 and CDR2 from the germline V gene are KGHDR and SFDVKD. In DNA form, the CDR3 reads TGTGCCACCAGTGATGGGGGACAGGGGCGGGAGACCCAGTTCTTC. Its translation: CATSDGGQGRETQFF.

This clonotype was counted only a few times. The J gene is TRBJ2-5, the V gene TRBV7-2; the D call may be TRBD1 or TRBD2 (5 bases each). V lost 5 bases to trimming and J lost 4 bases, with 11 bases between them. This CDR3 has 13 amino acids. From germline, CDR1 is SGHTA and CDR2 FQGNSA. The CDR3 DNA follows: TGTGCCAGCAGCGGGACCAACCGAGAGACCCAGTACTTC. It translates to CASSGTNRETQYF.

The chain employs TRBV6-5 and TRBJ1-2; 7 bases align to TRBD1. V shed 6 bases and J 4 bases; nucleotides not matched to a gene: 11. The CDR3 loop spans 15 amino acids. Germline-derived CDR1 and CDR2 are MNHEY and SVGAGI. CDR3 bases: TGTGCCAGCAGCCAAGGGGACAGACTATCCTATGGCTACACCTTC. Amino acids: CASSQGDRLSYGYTF.

The V call is TRBV5-1, the J call TRBJ2-5, with 11 bases fitting TRBD1. This CDR3 has 16 amino acids. CDR1 and CDR2 (germline): SGHRS, YFSETQ. Losses at the gene ends were 4 bases for V and 4 bases for J; bases not matched to a gene: 9. The CDR3 region is CASSSRDRGDGETQYF. The CDR3 DNA follows: TGCGCCAGCAGCAGCCGGGACAGGGGGGACGGAGAGACCCAGTACTTC.

The CDR3 is CASSLDAGWGYNEQFF. For the CDR3, the DNA is TGTGCCAGCAGCTTAGACGCAGGGTGGGGATACAATGAGCAGTTCTTC. This chain links TRBV11-2 with TRBJ2-1, with a weak D call TRBD1 (5 bases). Looked up from germline, CDR1 is SGHAT and CDR2 is FQNNGV. V was cut by 0 bases and J by 4 bases, with 13 bases left in between. This CDR3 comprises 16 residues.

V usage is TRBV29-1 and J usage is TRBJ1-2; TRBD1 matches 8 bases. The CDR3 covers 13 residues. With 4 bases clipped from V and 8 bases from J, the junction kept 9 bases outside the gene matches. CDR1 is SQVTM, CDR2 ANQGSEA, per germline. The CDR3 loop reads CSVVDRVWEGYTF. CDR3 sequence (DNA): TGCAGCGTTGTGGACAGGGTATGGGAGGGCTACACCTTC.

This chain connects TRBV20-1 to TRBJ1-5; D unclear. Per the germline V gene, CDR1 is DFQATT and CDR2 is SNEGSKA (reference sequence). The CDR3 consists of 11 residues. V was pared by 5 bases and J by 4 bases, with 6 bases between. CDR3 DNA: TGCAGTGCTGCCCGGAATCAGCCCCAGCATTTT. It yields the protein CSAARNQPQHF.

This clonotype was detected a few times. This rearrangement joins TRBV12-5 to TRBJ2-1, with 8 bases matching TRBD2. V was pared by 7 bases and J by 5 bases, with 10 bases of the junction left unmatched. The CDR3 consists of 15 residues. Germline-derived CDR1 and CDR2 are LGHNT and FRNRAP. DNA of the CDR3: TGTGCTAGTGATACCGGGACTAGGTCACACAATGAGCAGTTCTTC. It yields the protein CASDTGTRSHNEQFF.

The chain recombines TRBV20-1 with TRBJ2-3; 9 nucleotides agree with TRBD2. CDR3 length: 15 residues. The germline V gene encodes CDR1 DFQATT and CDR2 SNEGSKA (reference sequence). Trimming removed 5 bases from V and 5 bases from J; junction bases left unmatched: 11. The CDR3 nucleotides are TGCAGTGCTCCCGTTAGCGGGAGAAAAGGAGATACGCAGTATTTT. Its protein is CSAPVSGRKGDTQYF.

The chain couples TRBV12-3 or TRBV12-4 to TRBJ2-1; the D is unclear. Near its end, the DNA agrees better with TRBJ2-7, so the J call may be wrong. CDR3 length: 17 residues. In DNA, the CDR3 is TGTGCCAGCACCCTCGACGCCGGGTTTGGCTCCTACAATGAGCAGTACTTC. Translation gives CASTLDAGFGSYNEQYF.

The chain employs TRBV28 and TRBJ2-2, with D maybe TRBD2 (6 bases). Trimming pared 3 bases from V and 1 base from J, leaving 15 bases between. This CDR3 is built from 17 residues. Germline CDR1 reads MDHEN; CDR2 reads SYDVKM. The CDR3: CASSFYHARGNTGELFF. In DNA form, the CDR3 reads TGTGCCAGCAGTTTCTACCATGCGCGGGGGAACACCGGGGAGCTGTTTTTT.

The chain joins TRBV30 to TRBJ2-5, with D perhaps being TRBD1 or TRBD2 (5 bases each). The germline V gene encodes CDR1 GTSNPN and CDR2 SVGIG (reference sequence). The CDR3 length is 12 residues. Trimming cost V 0 bases and J 7 bases, with 9 bases left between them. The CDR3 sequence is CAWSVKGTTQYF. In DNA, the CDR3 is TGTGCCTGGAGTGTCAAGGGGACGACCCAGTACTTC.

CDR3 in amino acids: CASSPETENNEQFF. The CDR3 DNA is TGTGCCAGCAGTCCGGAAACAGAGAACAATGAGCAGTTCTTC. The chain combines TRBV6-4 with TRBJ2-1; D is uncertain. Germline lookup yields CDR1 MRHNA and CDR2 SNTAGT. Trimming pared 5 bases from V and 5 bases from J, leaving 13 bases between. The CDR3 has 14 residues.

About this clonotype itself: This may be a read error: a much more frequent sequence differs by one nucleotide. The gene calls are TRBV12-3 or TRBV12-4 and TRBJ2-1; 9 nucleotides match TRBD2. With V trimmed by 5 bases and J by 10 bases, 6 bases remained unmatched. This CDR3 is 13 amino acids long. CDR3 DNA: TGTGCCAGCAGTGGACTAGCGAGGAGGGAGCAGTTCTTC. This gives the protein CASSGLARREQFF.

This clonotype was recorded at least ten times. The chain carries TRBV25-1 and TRBJ2-1; D is undetermined. V lost 5 bases to trimming and J lost 4 bases, with 3 bases between them. Looked up from germline, CDR1 is MGHDK and CDR2 is SYGVNS. The length of the CDR3 is 11 residues. Written as DNA, the CDR3 is TGTGCCAGCAGTCATTACAATGAGCAGTTCTTC. Protein: CASSHYNEQFF.

In its sample, this clonotype was seen many times. The J gene is TRBJ2-6, the V gene TRBV27; D is unclear. Germline CDR1 MNHEY, CDR2 SMNVEV (reference sequence). Trimming took off 1 base at V and 0 bases at J, with 4 bases between the two ends. This CDR3 is 15 amino acids long. This chain's CDR3 is CASSLLGSGANVLTF. The CDR3 DNA is TGTGCCAGCAGTTTATTGGGCTCTGGGGCCAACGTCCTGACTTTC.

The chain employs TRBV18 and TRBJ1-1; D remains ambiguous. Trimming cost V 4 bases and J 5 bases, with 11 bases left between them. The CDR3 contains 13 residues. Looked up from germline, CDR1 is KGHSH and CDR2 is LQKENI. The CDR3 nucleotides are TGTGCCAGCTCACGAGAGAGTAGGACTGAAGCTTTCTTT. Protein product: CASSRESRTEAFF.

This clonotype was observed many times. The chain carries TRBV28 and TRBJ2-7; D may be TRBD2 (6 bases). Germline V gene data show CDR1 as MDHEN and CDR2 as SYDVKM. V was trimmed by 3 bases and J by 3 bases, leaving 12 bases between them. The length of the CDR3 is 14 residues. CDR3 residues: CASSLGGRLYEQYF. CDR3 coding DNA: TGTGCCAGCAGTTTGGGTGGGAGGCTCTACGAGCAGTACTTC.